A selection of T cell receptor beta chains follows, all from one sample in a study of cytomegalovirus exposure and HLA in healthy donors. Only in-frame clones appear in the TCRdb table, and some are missing; sequencing was by immunoSEQ multiplex PCR. The sample includes some 100,000 clones, 60% to 75% of them seen just once. The specimen sequenced was PBMCs. Receptors were obtained from a female donor in good health and CMV-seropositive. Both conserved end residues are part of each CDR3. D genes are given only for firm matches. Clone size is not always given. Where it is, it says once, few, many or a class for expanded clones.

>TRBD1|few|TRBV7-9|TRBJ1-1
CASIKGTATEAFF
TGTGCCAGCATCAAAGGGACAGCCACTGAAGCTTTCTTT
>TRBD1|few|TRBV7-3|TRBJ1-1
CASSLSGGNTEAFF
TGTGCCAGCAGCTTATCAGGGGGGAACACTGAAGCTTTCTTT
>TRBD1|NA|TRBV7-7|TRBJ2-3
CASSTNTGAGGTDTQYF
TGTGCTAGCAGCACTAATACAGGGGCCGGCGGCACAGATACGCAGTATTTT
>TRBD1|NA|TRBV28|TRBJ1-6
CASKTGGQGFRSSYNSPLHF
TGTGCCAGCAAGACGGGGGGACAGGGGTTTCGGAGCTCCTATAATTCACCCCTCCACTTT
>NA|NA|TRBV15|TRBJ2-4
CATSLGPTKNIQYF
TGTGCCACCAGCCTGGGGCCGACCAAAAACATTCAGTACTTC
>NA|NA|TRBV5-8|TRBJ1-5
CASSSRSNQPQHF
TGTGCCAGCAGCTCTCGGAGCAATCAGCCCCAGCATTTT
>TRBD1|NA|TRBV5-1|TRBJ1-1
CASMPGPTGAEAFF
TGCGCCAGCATGCCGGGACCTACAGGGGCTGAAGCTTTCTTT
>NA|NA|TRBV19|TRBJ1-1
CASSTYRLYTEAFF
TGTGCCAGTAGTACCTACAGGCTGTACACTGAAGCTTTCTTT
>NA|few|TRBV28|TRBJ1-5
CASSRGNQPQHF
TGTGCCAGCAGCCGTGGCAATCAGCCCCAGCATTTT
>NA|once|TRBV11-2|TRBJ1-2
CASSPPGQRGYGYTF
TGTGCCAGCAGCCCCCCCGGACAGCGAGGATATGGCTACACCTTC
>NA|NA|TRBV28|TRBJ1-5
CASNLNRDQPQHF
TGTGCCAGCAACCTTAACCGGGATCAGCCCCAGCATTTT
>NA|NA|TRBV6-5|TRBJ2-5
CASSYSGGRETQYF
TGTGCCAGCAGTTACTCCGGGGGACGGGAGACCCAGTACTTC
>TRBD1|NA|TRBV10-3|TRBJ1-5
CAISAGTGNQPQHF
TGTGCCATCAGTGCCGGGACAGGGAATCAGCCCCAGCATTTT
>TRBD1|NA|TRBV5-6|TRBJ2-5
CASSFLGGAGTQYF
TGTGCCAGCAGCTTCCTAGGGGGCGCAGGGACCCAGTACTTC
>TRBD1|NA|TRBV19|TRBJ1-5
CASAGTGIQPQHF
TGTGCCAGTGCCGGGACAGGAATTCAGCCCCAGCATTTT
>NA|NA|TRBV29-1|TRBJ1-3
CSVAGFSGNTIYF
TGCAGCGTAGCAGGGTTCTCTGGAAACACCATATATTTT